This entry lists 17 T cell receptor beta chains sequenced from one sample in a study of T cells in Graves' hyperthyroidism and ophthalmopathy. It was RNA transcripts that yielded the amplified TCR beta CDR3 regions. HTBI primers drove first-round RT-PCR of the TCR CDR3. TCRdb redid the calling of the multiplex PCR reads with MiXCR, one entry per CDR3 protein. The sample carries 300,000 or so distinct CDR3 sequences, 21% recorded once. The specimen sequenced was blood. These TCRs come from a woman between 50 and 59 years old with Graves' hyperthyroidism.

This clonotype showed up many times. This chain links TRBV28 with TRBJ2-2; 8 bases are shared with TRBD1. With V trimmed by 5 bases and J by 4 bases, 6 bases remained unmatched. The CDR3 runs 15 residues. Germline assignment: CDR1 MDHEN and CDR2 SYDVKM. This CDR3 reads CASSIQGALTGELFF. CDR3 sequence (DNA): TGTGCCAGCAGTATTCAGGGGGCGCTCACCGGGGAGCTGTTTTTT.

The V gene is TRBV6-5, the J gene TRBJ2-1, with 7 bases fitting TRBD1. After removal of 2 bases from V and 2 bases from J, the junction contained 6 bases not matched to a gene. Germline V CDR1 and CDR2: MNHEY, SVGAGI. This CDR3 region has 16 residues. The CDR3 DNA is TGTGCCAGCAGTTACGTGGACAGGAGCCCCTACAATGAGCAGTTCTTC. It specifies CASSYVDRSPYNEQFF.

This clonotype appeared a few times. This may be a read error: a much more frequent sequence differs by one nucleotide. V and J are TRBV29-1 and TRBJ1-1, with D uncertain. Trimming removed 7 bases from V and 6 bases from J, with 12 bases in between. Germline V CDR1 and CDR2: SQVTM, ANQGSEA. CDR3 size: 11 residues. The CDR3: CSAHGPAEAFF. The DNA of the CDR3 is TGCAGCGCCCACGGTCCCGCTGAAGCTTTCTTT.

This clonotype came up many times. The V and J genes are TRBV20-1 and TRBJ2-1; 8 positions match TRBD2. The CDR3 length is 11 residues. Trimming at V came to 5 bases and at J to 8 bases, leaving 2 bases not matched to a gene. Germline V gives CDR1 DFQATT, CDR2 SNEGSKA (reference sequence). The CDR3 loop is CSASLADEQFF. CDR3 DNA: TGCAGTGCTTCACTAGCGGATGAGCAGTTCTTC.

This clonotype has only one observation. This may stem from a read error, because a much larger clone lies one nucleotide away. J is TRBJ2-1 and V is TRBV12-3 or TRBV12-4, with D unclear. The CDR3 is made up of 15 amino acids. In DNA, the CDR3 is TGTGCCAGCAGTCCCTCTAAGAGATCCTACAATGACCAGTTCTTC. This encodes CASSPSKRSYNDQFF.

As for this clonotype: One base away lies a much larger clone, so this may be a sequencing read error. This CDR3 reads CASSLGGGRLVYGQYF. The CDR3, as DNA: TGTGCCAGCAGTTTAGGAGGAGGTCGGCTTGTGTACGGGCAGTACTTC. The chain combines TRBV28 with TRBJ2-7, with D maybe TRBD2 (5 bases). The CDR3 is made up of 16 amino acids. CDR1 MDHEN and CDR2 SYDVKM come from the germline V gene.

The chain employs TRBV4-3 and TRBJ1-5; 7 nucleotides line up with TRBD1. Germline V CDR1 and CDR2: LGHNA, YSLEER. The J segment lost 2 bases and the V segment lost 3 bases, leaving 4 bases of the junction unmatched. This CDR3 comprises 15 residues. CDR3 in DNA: TGCGCCAGCAGCCAGGACGGACAGGGCAATCAGCCCCAGCATTTT. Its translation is CASSQDGQGNQPQHF.

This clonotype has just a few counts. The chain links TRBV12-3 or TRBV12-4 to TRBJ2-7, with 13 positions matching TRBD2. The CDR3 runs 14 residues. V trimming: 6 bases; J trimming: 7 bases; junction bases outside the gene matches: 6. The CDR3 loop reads CASSRLAGGGEQYF. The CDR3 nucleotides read TGTGCCAGCAGCCGACTAGCGGGAGGTGGGGAGCAGTACTTC.

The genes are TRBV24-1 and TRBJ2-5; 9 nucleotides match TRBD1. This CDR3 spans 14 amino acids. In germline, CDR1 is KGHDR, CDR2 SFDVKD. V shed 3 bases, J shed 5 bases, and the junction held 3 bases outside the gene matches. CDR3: CATSDRTGEETQYF. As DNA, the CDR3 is TGTGCCACCAGTGATCGGACAGGGGAGGAGACCCAGTACTTC.

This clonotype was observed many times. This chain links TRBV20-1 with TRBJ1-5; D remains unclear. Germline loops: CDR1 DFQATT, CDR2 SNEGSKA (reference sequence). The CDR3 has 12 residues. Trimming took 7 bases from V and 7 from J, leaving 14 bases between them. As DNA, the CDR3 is TGCAGTGTCCTACGTGGTGGCCAGCCCCAGCATTTT. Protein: CSVLRGGQPQHF.

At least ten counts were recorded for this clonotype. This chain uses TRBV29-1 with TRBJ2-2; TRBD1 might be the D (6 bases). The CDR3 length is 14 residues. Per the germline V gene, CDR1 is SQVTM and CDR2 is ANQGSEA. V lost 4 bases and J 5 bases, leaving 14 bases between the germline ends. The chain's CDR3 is CSVGAGDWTGELFF. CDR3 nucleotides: TGCAGCGTTGGGGCAGGGGATTGGACCGGGGAGCTGTTTTTT.

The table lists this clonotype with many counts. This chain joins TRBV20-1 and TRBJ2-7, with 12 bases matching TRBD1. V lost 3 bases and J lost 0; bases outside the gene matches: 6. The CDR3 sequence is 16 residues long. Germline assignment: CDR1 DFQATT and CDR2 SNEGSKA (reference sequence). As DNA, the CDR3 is TGCAGTGCTAGGGGACAGGGGGCTTCCTCCTCCTACGAGCAGTACTTC. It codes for CSARGQGASSSYEQYF.

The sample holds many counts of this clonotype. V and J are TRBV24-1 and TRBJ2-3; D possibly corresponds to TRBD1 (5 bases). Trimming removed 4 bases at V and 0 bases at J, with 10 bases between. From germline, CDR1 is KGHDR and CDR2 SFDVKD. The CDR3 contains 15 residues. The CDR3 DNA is TGTGCCACCAGTGAAAGACAGTCGAGCACAGATACGCAGTATTTT. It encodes CATSERQSSTDTQYF.

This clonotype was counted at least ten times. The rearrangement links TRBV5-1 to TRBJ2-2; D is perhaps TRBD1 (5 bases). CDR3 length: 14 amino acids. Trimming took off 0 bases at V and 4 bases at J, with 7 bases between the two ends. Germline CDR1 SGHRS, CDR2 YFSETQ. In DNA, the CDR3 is TGCGCCAGCAGCTTGGAGACAGCCACCGGGGAGCTGTTTTTT. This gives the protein CASSLETATGELFF.

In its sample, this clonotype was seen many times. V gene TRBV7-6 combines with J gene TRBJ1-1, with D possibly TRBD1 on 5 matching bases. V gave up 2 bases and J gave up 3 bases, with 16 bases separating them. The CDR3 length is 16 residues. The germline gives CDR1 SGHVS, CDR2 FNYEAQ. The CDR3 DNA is TGTGCCAGCAGCTTAAGCAGGGATTTATTGTACACTGAAGCTTTCTTT. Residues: CASSLSRDLLYTEAFF.

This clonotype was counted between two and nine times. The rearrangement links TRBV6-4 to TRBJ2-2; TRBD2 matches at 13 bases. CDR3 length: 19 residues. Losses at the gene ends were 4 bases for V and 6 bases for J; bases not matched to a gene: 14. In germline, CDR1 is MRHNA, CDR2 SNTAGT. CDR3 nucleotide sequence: TGTGCCAGCAGTGTCGTAGGACTAGCGGGAGATAGCCCCCCCGGGGAGCTGTTTTTT. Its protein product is CASSVVGLAGDSPPGELFF.

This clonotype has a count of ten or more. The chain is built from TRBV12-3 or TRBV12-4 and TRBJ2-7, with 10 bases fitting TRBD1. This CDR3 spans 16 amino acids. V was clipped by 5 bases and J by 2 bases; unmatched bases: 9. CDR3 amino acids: CASSQDRGRGAYEQYF. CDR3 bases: TGTGCCAGCAGTCAAGACAGGGGGCGAGGGGCCTACGAGCAGTACTTC.